The 10 T cell receptor beta chains given below trace back to one sample, sequenced in a study of shared clonotypes between healthy human individuals. TCRdb keeps only in-frame clones here, not all; method: immunoSEQ multiplex PCR. The data show approximately 810,000 clones, 80% to 95% seen once. Naive-designated CD8 cells lacked CD45RO, were positively enriched for CCR7, and omitted terminally differentiated effector memory CD45RA+ cells. Sequencing was carried out using naive CD8+ T cells sorted from blood. These receptor sequences come from a man younger than 40 in good health.

As concerns this clone: The sample has other DNA sequences that encode this CDR3 too. The gene calls are TRBV9 and TRBJ1-1, with D tentatively TRBD1 (5 bases). The CDR3 runs 13 residues. V was trimmed by 0 bases and J by 5 bases, leaving 8 bases between them. CDR1 and CDR2 (germline): SGDLS, YYNGEE. CDR3: CASSVGGETEAFF. In nucleotides, the CDR3 is TGTGCCAGCAGCGTAGGAGGGGAGACTGAAGCTTTCTTT.

This chain links TRBV27 with TRBJ2-3; D unclear. The CDR3 has 15 residues. Trimming pared 2 bases from V and 6 bases from J, leaving 15 bases between. CDR1 is MNHEY and CDR2 is SMNVEV in the germline V gene (reference sequence). Here the CDR3 reads CASSLGVGGYDTQYF. The CDR3 bases are TGTGCCAGCAGTTTAGGGGTGGGCGGTTATGATACGCAGTATTTT.

The chain combines TRBV9 with TRBJ2-6; D not certain. Trimming pared 0 bases from V and 2 bases from J, leaving 12 bases between. The CDR3 is 17 residues long. The germline V gene has CDR1 SGDLS and CDR2 YYNGEE. This chain's CDR3 is CASSVEARPTGANVLTF. In DNA, the CDR3 is TGTGCCAGCAGCGTAGAGGCTAGGCCCACTGGGGCCAACGTCCTGACTTTC.

This chain links TRBV7-9 with TRBJ2-5, with 8 bases fitting TRBD1. Trimming took 5 bases from V and 5 from J; bases not matched to a gene: 10. The CDR3 totals 15 residues. The germline V gene encodes CDR1 SEHNR and CDR2 FQNEAQ (reference sequence). CDR3 sequence (DNA): TGTGCCAGCAGCCCGCACAGGGGGATAGGGGAGACCCAGTACTTC. Protein product: CASSPHRGIGETQYF.

The chain links TRBV7-9 to TRBJ2-3, with 10 positions matching TRBD2. Germline V gives CDR1 SEHNR, CDR2 FQNEAQ (reference sequence). This CDR3 is built from 16 residues. V lost 5 bases to trimming and J lost 0 bases; unmatched junction nucleotides: 5. DNA of the CDR3: TGTGCCAGCAGCCATAGGACTAGCGGTAGCACAGATACGCAGTATTTT. This encodes CASSHRTSGSTDTQYF.

This chain joins TRBV27 and TRBJ2-7, with 8 positions matching TRBD1. Germline CDR1 and CDR2: MNHEY and SMNVEV (reference sequence). The CDR3 runs 16 residues. Germline trimming cut 8 bases from V and 4 bases from J; bases unmatched to any gene: 16. CDR3 coding DNA: TGTGCCAGCGCAACCCTCGGACAGGGCCATAGATACGAGCAGTACTTC. Encoded protein: CASATLGQGHRYEQYF.

The chain uses TRBV28 and TRBJ1-5; TRBD1 is a possible D gene (5 bases). V shed 2 bases and J shed 0 bases, with 8 bases lying between them. Germline loops: CDR1 MDHEN, CDR2 SYDVKM. This CDR3 has 15 residues. The chain's CDR3 is CASSLPDNSNQPQHF. CDR3 sequence (DNA): TGTGCCAGCAGTTTACCGGACAATAGCAATCAGCCCCAGCATTTT.

The chain links TRBV28 to TRBJ2-7; 13 bases match TRBD2. Per germline, CDR1 MDHEN and CDR2 SYDVKM. The CDR3 runs to 24 residues. V lost 3 bases, J lost 2 bases, and 28 bases stayed unmatched. In DNA form, the CDR3 reads TGTGCCAGCAGTTTTATTGTAGTTGACAGAGCTGGACTAGCGGGAGAGGAGGCGGCCTACGAGCAGTACTTC. Residues: CASSFIVVDRAGLAGEEAAYEQYF.

V and J are TRBV7-8 and TRBJ2-5; D gene ambiguous. The CDR3 has 14 amino acids. From germline, CDR1 is SGHVS and CDR2 FQNEAQ. Trimming left V 5 bases short and J 5 bases short, with 15 bases between. CDR3 coding DNA: TGTGCCAGCAGCCCCCCTCAGGTTTTGGAGACCCAGTACTTC. Residues: CASSPPQVLETQYF.

This chain joins TRBV6-1 and TRBJ2-5, with 8 bases lining up with TRBD2. The CDR3 consists of 14 residues. Germline V gene lookup returns CDR1 MNHNS and CDR2 SASEGT. Trimming took 6 bases from V and 5 from J; bases not matched to a gene: 8. The CDR3 loop reads CASSPSGSEETQYF. DNA for the CDR3: TGTGCCAGCAGCCCGAGCGGGAGCGAGGAGACCCAGTACTTC.